Described below is a single TCR beta chain sequence and its context. This sample stems from a study of blood T cells in healthy people across ages. A second PCR, run for about 6 to 12 cycles, used a sample-barcoded 5' primer plus a J-beta primer mix. A single record per CDR3 protein comes from TCRdb applying MiXCR to the 5' RACE reads. The profile shows approximately 800,000 distinct CDR3 sequences, 58% of them singletons. The CDR3 extends over 14 amino acids. The V gene's germline CDR1 is DFQATT and CDR2 SNEGSKA (reference sequence). The chain joins TRBV20-1 to TRBJ2-7; 9 positions match TRBD1. Material for sequencing was blood. The receptor was isolated from a man between 25 and 39 years old in good health. Here the CDR3 DNA reads TGCAGCGGGGTCCGGGGACAGGGCTTCGACGAGCAGTACTTC. Translating gives CSGVRGQGFDEQYF.